Listed here are 9 T cell receptor beta chains from one sample, sequenced in a study of spatial heterogeneity in lung cancer. The sample's time point: sample taken at primary tumor resection. Unsorted samples of tumor, nontumor lung or frozen PBMC had their whole RNA sequenced. Via MiXCR, TCRdb re-called the 5' RACE reads, giving one row per CDR3 protein. The sample lists tens of thousands of distinct CDR3 sequences; approximately 7% were seen once. This specimen was PBMCs, taken at surgery. The receptors here all came from a female donor with early-stage non-small cell lung cancer.

This clonotype has at least ten counts. This chain's CDR3 is CASSPDPTGELFF. The CDR3 bases are TGTGCCAGCAGCCCCGACCCCACCGGGGAGCTGTTTTTT. J is TRBJ2-2 and V is TRBV7-2; D is unresolved. V was trimmed by 5 bases and J by 4 bases, leaving 8 bases between them. CDR3 length: 13 residues. Germline CDR1 and CDR2: SGHTA and FQGNSA.

This clonotype was picked up many times. The chain is built from TRBV28 and TRBJ2-7; D is perhaps TRBD2 (5 bases). Germline values: CDR1 MDHEN, CDR2 SYDVKM. CDR3 length equals 16 residues. V lost 4 bases and J lost 1, with 17 bases in between. CDR3 coding DNA: TGTGCCAGCAGTTACAGCCTACTACGGAGGTCCTACGAGCAGTACTTC. Amino acid sequence: CASSYSLLRRSYEQYF.

At least ten counts were recorded for this clonotype. The chain recombines TRBV30 with TRBJ1-5; TRBD1 matches 8 bases. CDR3 length: 13 amino acids. The ends lost 5 bases at V and 5 bases at J; junction bases unmatched: 5. Germline assignment: CDR1 GTSNPN and CDR2 SVGIG (reference sequence). The CDR3 coding sequence is TGTGCCTGGTCAGACAGGGGCGATCAGCCCCAGCATTTT. This encodes CAWSDRGDQPQHF.

Many counts were recorded for this clonotype. The chain combines TRBV27 with TRBJ2-1; no clear D. V lost 4 bases and J lost 6, with 4 bases in between. The CDR3 runs 11 residues. Germline lookup yields CDR1 MNHEY and CDR2 SMNVEV (reference sequence). The DNA for the CDR3 is TGTGCCAGCAGTTACCTCAATGAGCAGTTCTTC. Translating gives CASSYLNEQFF.

This clonotype was detected ten times or more. The chain recombines TRBV3-1 with TRBJ1-5; the D gene is possibly TRBD1 (5 bases). CDR3 length: 15 amino acids. Germline CDR1 reads LGHDT; CDR2 reads YNNKEL (reference sequence). V was shortened by 3 bases and J by 4 bases, with 13 bases between the two germline ends. The CDR3 region has the DNA TGTGCCAGCAGCCATGGCGGCGGGGGTAATCAGCCCCAGCATTTT. Its translation is CASSHGGGGNQPQHF. The full variable domain, in which reference TRBV3-1 and TRBJ1-5 provide the parts outside the CDR3, is DTAVSQTPKYLVTQMGNDKSIKCEQNLGHDTMYWYKQDSKKFLKIMFSYNNKELIINETVPNRFSPKSPDKAHLNLHINSLELGDSAVYFCASSHGGGGNQPQHFGDGTRLSIL.

This clonotype was detected many times. The chain joins TRBV5-4 to TRBJ2-5, with D perhaps matching TRBD1 (5 bases). This CDR3 has 14 residues. Germline loops: CDR1 SGHNT, CDR2 YYREEE (reference sequence). V was cut by 2 bases and J by 0 bases, with 8 bases left in between. The CDR3 DNA follows: TGTGCCAGCAGCTTTGCAGGGTACCAAGAGACCCAGTACTTC. Translated: CASSFAGYQETQYF.

This clonotype was recorded at least ten times. The chain has TRBV29-1 and TRBJ2-7; D possibly corresponds to TRBD1 (6 bases). The germline V gene has CDR1 SQVTM and CDR2 ANQGSEA. The CDR3 spans 13 residues. Trimming left V 5 bases short and J 4 bases short, with 15 bases between. The CDR3 sequence is CSVTEGQGYEQYF. The CDR3 nucleotides are TGCAGCGTTACCGAGGGGCAGGGGTACGAGCAGTACTTC.

This clonotype was seen at least ten times. The gene calls are TRBV5-6 and TRBJ1-5; unclear D gene. Trimming removed 0 bases at V and 6 bases at J, with 10 bases between. Looked up from germline, CDR1 is SGHDT and CDR2 is YYEEEE. CDR3 length: 14 residues. CDR3 amino acids: CASSLDRAAQPQHF. CDR3 coding DNA: TGTGCCAGCAGCTTGGACCGGGCCGCTCAGCCCCAGCATTTT. The full variable domain, rest sourced from reference TRBV5-6 and TRBJ1-5, is DAGVTQSPTHLIKTRGQQVTLRCSPKSGHDTVSWYQQALGQGPQFIFQYYEEEERQRGNFPDRFSGHQFPNYSSELNVNALLLGDSALYLCASSLDRAAQPQHFGDGTRLSIL.

This clonotype was found a few times. The V call is TRBV2, the J call TRBJ2-5, with 10 bases aligning to TRBD1. V trimming: 7 bases; J trimming: 2 bases; junction bases outside the gene matches: 7. The CDR3 runs 15 residues. Germline-derived CDR1 and CDR2 are SNHLY and FYNNEI. Here the CDR3 DNA reads TGTGCCAGCATGAGAGGGACAGGGGAACAAGAGACCCAGTACTTC. Translated: CASMRGTGEQETQYF.